Listed below are T cell receptor beta chains from one sample, sequenced in a study of T cell responses to AZD1222 COVID-19 vaccine. Only in-frame clones appear in the TCRdb table, and some are missing; sequencing was by immunoSEQ multiplex PCR. The data contain 160,000 or so clones, roughly nine tenths of them singletons. The sequencing used peripheral blood, collected on day 0 of AZD1222 vaccination. The receptor set was obtained from an adult in good health. CDR3s include the opening cysteine and the closing phenylalanine or tryptophan. The order of the fields is clone size, D gene, J gene, V gene, CDR3 DNA, CDR3 protein. D genes are given only for firm matches. Only part of the rows carry a size: once, few, many, or a class if the clone is expanded.

>few|-|TRBJ1-5|TRBV19
TGTGCCAGTGTCGGACACTATAGCAATCAGCCCCAGCATTTT
CASVGHYSNQPQHF
>-|TRBD1|TRBJ1-6|TRBV19
TGTGCCAGTAGTCGGGACAGGCAAAATAATTCACCCCTCCACTTT
CASSRDRQNNSPLHF
>-|-|TRBJ1-6|TRBV7-3
TGTGCCAGCAGCTTAGACTATAATTCACCCCTCCACTTT
CASSLDYNSPLHF
>-|TRBD1|TRBJ2-1|TRBV9
TGTGCCAGCAGCATCCGGGACAGGGCTTACAATGAGCAGTTCTTC
CASSIRDRAYNEQFF
>-|TRBD2|TRBJ2-3|TRBV9
TGTGCCAGCAGCGTAGAGGAGCGGGGGGGCGGAACTAGCACAGATACGCAGTATTTT
CASSVEERGGGTSTDTQYF
>-|-|TRBJ1-1|TRBV19
TGTGCCAGTAGTATAGTGGGGCTGAACACTGAAGCTTTCTTT
CASSIVGLNTEAFF
>once|-|TRBJ1-2|TRBV28
TGTGCCAGCAGTTCCTCCCTACCAGGGATTAACTATGGCTACACCTTC
CASSSSLPGINYGYTF
>-|-|TRBJ2-5|TRBV9
TGTGCCAGCAGCCCCTCGGTTGTTGGGGAGACCCAGTACTTC
CASSPSVVGETQYF
>-|TRBD1|TRBJ1-1|TRBV7-2
TGTGCCAGCAGCTTAGAAGGGACAGGGGGCAAAGAAGCTTTCTTT
CASSLEGTGGKEAFF
>-|-|TRBJ2-2|TRBV30
TGTGCCTGGAGTGGGTTGCTCACCGGGGAGCTGTTTTTT
CAWSGLLTGELFF
>once|-|TRBJ2-7|TRBV6-2/TRBV6-3
TGTGCCAGCAGTTACTCCTCGGGGAACGAGCAGTACTTC
CASSYSSGNEQYF
>once|TRBD2|TRBJ2-1|TRBV28
TGTGCCAGCAGTTTAGCGGGAGGGCCAGTATATGAGCAGTTCTTC
CASSLAGGPVYEQFF
>-|-|TRBJ1-1|TRBV5-1
TGCGCCAGCAGCTTCGGCATTTATGGGGTTGGGAACACTGAAGCTTTCTTT
CASSFGIYGVGNTEAFF
>-|-|TRBJ2-2|TRBV7-9
TGTGCCAGCAGCTTAGAAAGCGGGGAGCTGTTTTTT
CASSLESGELFF
>-|-|TRBJ2-4|TRBV10-3
TGTGCCGTCCTCCAGCTTCTCCGGGCCAAAAACATTCAGTACTTC
CAVLQLLRAKNIQYF
>-|-|TRBJ1-5|TRBV28
TGTGCCAGCAGGATCCCGGGAGAATCGGATCAGCCCCAGCATTTT
CASRIPGESDQPQHF
>-|TRBD1|TRBJ2-7|TRBV28
TGTGCCAGCAGCCGGTTCAGGGGGTCTTCCTACGAGCAGTACTTC
CASSRFRGSSYEQYF